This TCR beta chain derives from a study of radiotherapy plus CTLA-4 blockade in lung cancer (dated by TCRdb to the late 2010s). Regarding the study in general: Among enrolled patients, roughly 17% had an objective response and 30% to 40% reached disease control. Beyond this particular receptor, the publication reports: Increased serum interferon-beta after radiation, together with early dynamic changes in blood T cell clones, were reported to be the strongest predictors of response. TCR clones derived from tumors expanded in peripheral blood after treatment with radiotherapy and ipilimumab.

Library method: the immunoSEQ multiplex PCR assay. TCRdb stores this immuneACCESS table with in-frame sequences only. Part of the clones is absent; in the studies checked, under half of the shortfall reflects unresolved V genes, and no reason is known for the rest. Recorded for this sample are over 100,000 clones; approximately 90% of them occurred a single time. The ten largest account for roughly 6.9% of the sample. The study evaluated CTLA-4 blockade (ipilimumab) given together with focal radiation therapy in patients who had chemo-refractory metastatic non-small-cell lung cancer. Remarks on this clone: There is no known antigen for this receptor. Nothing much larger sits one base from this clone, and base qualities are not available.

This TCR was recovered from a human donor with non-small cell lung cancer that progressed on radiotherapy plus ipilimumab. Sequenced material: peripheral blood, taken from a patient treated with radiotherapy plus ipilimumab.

The CDR3 protein sequence reads: CASSPQGPETQYF. The DNA reads as follows: TGTGCCAGCTCACCACAGGGTCCGGAGACCCAGTACTTC. This receptor chain uses TRBV18 and TRBJ2-5; there is no confident call for the D gene. Trimming at the junction amounts to 1 base on V and 5 bases on J, and the germline ends lie 8 bases apart. The CDR3 spans 13 residues, from the cysteine through the phenylalanine. Only the CDR3 DNA is retained, 39 bases long and in frame from the first base. The germline V gene gives CDR1 as KGHSH and CDR2 as LQKENI.